This T cell receptor beta chain was identified during a study of blood T cell repertoires in COVID-19. This CDR3 comprises 14 residues. V lost 4 bases to trimming and J lost 5 bases; unmatched junction nucleotides: 4. CDR1 SEHNR and CDR2 FQNEAQ come from the germline V gene (reference sequence). Libraries were prepared by immunoSEQ multiplex PCR; TCRdb keeps only in-frame clonotypes and omits some of them. This table has 310,000 or so clones, about nine tenths appearing once. The source of this sequence is a woman between 45 and 60 years old who had recovered from COVID-19. Source material: peripheral blood. The rearrangement links TRBV7-9 to TRBJ2-7; TRBD1 matches at 11 bases. The DNA of the CDR3 is TGTGCCAGCAGCTCCGGACAGGGGGCCCACGAGCAGTACTTC. Protein product: CASSSGQGAHEQYF.